Below, 17 T cell receptor beta chains from the same sample are listed, as sequenced in a study of post-analysis software for immune sequencing data. Their cognate antigens are unknown. General observations from the study: Among about 5 TRBV segments more frequent in patients than controls were TRBV5-6, TRBV5-1 and TRBV20-1.

Every TCR beta cDNA library bore unique molecular identifiers. TCRdb reanalysed the PCR reads using MiXCR and keeps one entry per CDR3 protein. The profile covers some 190,000 distinct CDR3 sequences, with roughly 30% appearing a single time and roughly 3.4% taken by the ten largest. The sequencing sample was made of blood. The source of these receptors is a girl aged 2 to 17 with multiple sclerosis.

This clonotype was observed a handful of times. The rearrangement uses TRBV20-1 and TRBJ2-7; 7 bases align to TRBD2. The CDR3 extends over 12 amino acids. The V segment lost 6 bases and the J segment 6 bases; nucleotides outside the gene matches: 8. Germline-derived CDR1 and CDR2 are DFQATT and SNEGSKA (reference sequence). CDR3 DNA sequence: TGCAGTGCAGCCGGGGCTAGCGGCGAGCAGTACTTC. Translating gives CSAAGASGEQYF.

J is TRBJ2-2 and V is TRBV5-1, with TRBD1 matching 12 bases. From germline, CDR1 is SGHRS and CDR2 YFSETQ. The CDR3 has 18 amino acids. The J segment lost 8 bases and the V segment lost 3 bases, leaving 14 bases of the junction unmatched. This CDR3 reads CASSWRTGTGGSPGELFF. The CDR3 DNA reads TGCGCCAGCAGCTGGCGAACCGGGACAGGGGGCAGTCCTGGGGAGCTGTTTTTT. Full variable domain (missing parts from reference TRBV5-1 and TRBJ2-2): KAGVTQTPRYLIKTRGQQVTLSCSPISGHRSVSWYQQTPGQGLQFLFEYFSETQRNKGNFPGRFSGRQFSNSRSEMNVSTLELGDSALYLCASSWRTGTGGSPGELFFGEGSRLTVL.

Many counts were recorded for this clonotype. This chain connects TRBV7-9 to TRBJ1-2, with D possibly matching TRBD1 (5 bases). Between the trimmed V and J ends, which lost 5 bases and 4 bases, there was a span of 11 bases. CDR3 length equals 13 residues. Per the germline V gene, CDR1 is SEHNR and CDR2 is FQNEAQ (reference sequence). In DNA form, the CDR3 reads TGTGCCAGCAGCACAACTGGGGGCTATGGCTACACCTTC. It encodes CASSTTGGYGYTF. Full variable domain (outside the CDR3, taken from reference TRBV7-9 and TRBJ1-2): DTGVSQNPRHKITKRGQNVTFRCDPISEHNRLYWYRQTLGQGPEFLTYFQNEAQLEKSRLLSDRFSAERPKGSFSTLEIQRTEQGDSAMYLCASSTTGGYGYTFGSGTRLTVV.

This clonotype has ten or more counts. The V gene is TRBV28, the J gene TRBJ2-1, with a possible D match to TRBD1 (6 bases). The CDR3 sequence is 11 residues long. Trimming cost V 7 bases and J 5 bases, with 6 bases left between them. CDR1 is MDHEN, CDR2 SYDVKM, per germline. The DNA for the CDR3 is TGTGCCAGCAAGGGGGACAATGAGCAGTTCTTC. Translated: CASKGDNEQFF.

This chain connects TRBV7-2 to TRBJ2-4, with D unresolved. The J call may be wrong; the DNA end is better matched by TRBJ2-7. The germline CDR1 and CDR2 sequences are SGHTA and FQGNSA. The CDR3 sequence is 14 residues long. The CDR3 bases are TGTGCCAGCAGCTTAGCGGTACTACTTGGCGAGCAGTACTTC. Protein: CASSLAVLLGEQYF.

A remark on this clonotype: This clone may be a read error of a much larger clone one base away. The chain is built from TRBV7-9 and TRBJ1-2, with no clear D. Germline CDR1 is SEHNR and CDR2 is FQNEAQ (reference sequence). This CDR3 has 13 amino acids. Deletions cut 3 bases from V and 6 bases from J, with 11 bases between. For the CDR3, the DNA is TGTGCCAGCAGCTTGAACGGGCGTGATGGCTACACCTTC. Translated: CASSLNGRDGYTF.

The genes are TRBV12-3 or TRBV12-4 and TRBJ1-5; TRBD1 might be the D (6 bases). Trimming pared 6 bases from V and 0 bases from J, leaving 18 bases between. This CDR3 has 17 amino acids. This chain's CDR3 is CASSPGAELYSNQPQHF. CDR3 in DNA: TGTGCCAGCAGCCCGGGGGCAGAGCTGTATAGCAATCAGCCCCAGCATTTT.

This clonotype was counted between two and nine times. The chain links TRBV3-1 to TRBJ1-2, with TRBD1 matching over 7 bases. The CDR3 has 18 amino acids. Germline assignment: CDR1 LGHDT and CDR2 YNNKEL (reference sequence). The V gene end was trimmed by 4 bases and the J gene end by 1 base; junction bases not matched to a gene: 15. In DNA, the CDR3 is TGTGCCAGCAGCCGCCGCACGTACCGGGACAGAAATAACTATGGCTACACCTTC. Protein product: CASSRRTYRDRNNYGYTF.

This clonotype has at least ten counts. V gene TRBV7-8 combines with J gene TRBJ2-1; unclear D gene. Per the germline V gene, CDR1 is SGHVS and CDR2 is FQNEAQ. This CDR3 comprises 13 residues. The V end was cut by 1 base, the J end by 6 bases, with 7 bases between. The CDR3 region has the DNA TGTGCCAGCAGCTTAGGCAGAGTCAATGAGCAGTTCTTC. As protein: CASSLGRVNEQFF.

This rearrangement joins TRBV19 to TRBJ1-6; 8 bases are a match to TRBD1. Germline loops: CDR1 LNHDA, CDR2 SQIVND (reference sequence). Unmatched junction bases numbered 5, after V lost 6 bases and J lost 7 bases. The length of the CDR3 is 14 residues. Here the CDR3 DNA reads TGTGCCAGTAGGCCCCAGGGGGCGAATTCACCCCTCCACTTT. Protein sequence: CASRPQGANSPLHF. Full variable domain (outside the CDR3, taken from reference TRBV19 and TRBJ1-6): DGGITQSPKYLFRKEGQNVTLSCEQNLNHDAMYWYRQDPGQGLRLIYYSQIVNDFQKGDIAEGYSVSREKKESFPLTVTSAQKNPTAFYLCASRPQGANSPLHFGNGTRLTVT.

This clonotype was counted a few times. V is TRBV14 and J is TRBJ2-1, with 9 bases matching TRBD2. Trimming cost V 2 bases and J 7 bases; bases outside gene matches: 3. This CDR3 has 14 residues. Germline values: CDR1 SGHDN, CDR2 FVKESK. The chain's CDR3 is CASSQLLAGNEQFF. The CDR3 DNA sequence: TGTGCCAGCAGCCAATTGCTAGCGGGAAATGAGCAGTTCTTC.

There are a few counts of this clonotype. The CDR3 loop reads CASSLGPVSGYTF. The CDR3 nucleotides are TGTGCCAGCAGCCTAGGCCCCGTGAGTGGCTACACCTTC. The V gene is TRBV7-9, the J gene TRBJ1-2; D gene ambiguous. Germline CDR1 is SEHNR and CDR2 is FQNEAQ (reference sequence). The V gene lost 5 bases and the J gene lost 7 bases, with 14 bases spanning the gap. The CDR3 has 13 residues.

This clonotype was observed at least ten times. The chain combines TRBV10-3 with TRBJ2-7; 9 bases are shared with TRBD1. The CDR3 extends over 16 amino acids. Trimming at V came to 4 bases and at J to 5 bases, leaving 12 bases not matched to a gene. Germline CDR1 is ENHRY and CDR2 is SYGVKD. The CDR3 loop is CAISGTGTGMENEQYF. The DNA of the CDR3 is TGTGCCATCAGTGGGACCGGGACAGGGATGGAAAACGAGCAGTACTTC.

The chain joins TRBV5-1 to TRBJ2-1; the match to TRBD1 covers 11 bases. V dropped 4 bases and J dropped 9; count of bases not matched to a gene: 15. Per germline, CDR1 SGHRS and CDR2 YFSETQ. This CDR3 is built from 17 residues. DNA for the CDR3: TGCGCCAGCAGCGAACCAACCGGGACAGGGGGTTATGGTGAGCAGTTCTTC. Translated: CASSEPTGTGGYGEQFF.

Comment on this clonotype: An end of the junction differs from the germline gene, which may be a read error. The chain recombines TRBV5-1 with TRBJ1-1; the D gene is possibly TRBD1 (5 bases). Germline-derived CDR1 and CDR2 are SGHRS and YFSETQ. The CDR3 length is 15 residues. The CDR3, as DNA: TGCACCAGCAGCTTACAGGACTGGCCGAACACTGAAGCTTTCTTT. This codes for CTSSLQDWPNTEAFF.

Notes on this clonotype: A much larger clone lies a single base off, so this may be a read error. The V gene is TRBV4-2, the J gene TRBJ2-5; D not certain. Germline lookup yields CDR1 LGHNA and CDR2 YNFKEQ. The CDR3 has 14 residues. CDR3 nucleotide sequence: TGTGCCAGCAGTCCATGGGTGGACCAAGGGACCCAGTACTTC. It yields the protein CASSPWVDQGTQYF.

This clonotype has ten or more counts. The V and J genes are TRBV5-5 and TRBJ2-7, with 9 bases matching TRBD1. This CDR3 comprises 15 residues. The germline V gene encodes CDR1 SGHKS and CDR2 YYEKEE (reference sequence). Trimming at V came to 4 bases and at J to 3 bases, leaving 8 bases not matched to a gene. The CDR3 region has the DNA TGTGCCAGCAGCGCGGGACAGGGTAATATCTACGAGCAGTACTTC. It encodes CASSAGQGNIYEQYF.